The 26 T cell receptor beta chains below all came from one sample that was sequenced in a study of CD8+ T cells in alopecia areata. Extracted RNA was reverse transcribed into cDNA, the sequencing template. Generated by immunoSEQ multiplex PCR, the TCRdb table keeps only in-frame clones and is missing some. The sample contains roughly 260,000 clones, none of them singletons. Cells pooled from cutaneous lymph nodes were sorted on CD4, CD8alpha, NKG2D, NKG2ACE and other markers. Sequenced material: CD4+ T cells sorted from a lymph node. These TCRs come from a C3H/HeJ mouse with alopecia areata. Strain MHC haplotype: H2-k.

Only a few counts were recorded for this clone. Gene names and germline refer to mouse. The read finishes 3 residues shy of the CDR3 end, and the germline J gene is used to complete it. V is TRBV1 and J is TRBJ1-6; D is unclear. TRBJ1-6 is reported as an ORF; its role is uncertain. From germline, CDR1 is NSQYPW and CDR2 LRSPGD (reference sequence). The CDR3 has 13 residues. The V gene lost 0 bases and the J gene lost 7 bases, with 4 bases spanning the gap. CDR3 DNA, as far as it was read: TGCACCTGCAGTGCAGACATCAATTCGCCC. It translates to CTCSADINSP. The CDR3 reads in full as CTCSADINSPLYF.

This clone has only a few counts. Gene labels here are mouse ones. Coverage ceases 4 residues before the CDR3 finishes, and the germline J gene fills in the end. J is TRBJ2-7 and V is TRBV13-3; 8 positions agree with TRBD1. Germline CDR1 NNHDY, CDR2 SYVADS. Germline trimming cut 2 bases from V and 0 bases from J; bases unmatched to any gene: 4. This CDR3 comprises 15 residues. CDR3 protein: CASSDTGGSSYEQYF. Incomplete CDR3 DNA: TGTGCCAGCAGTGACACAGGGGGAAGCTCCTAT.

As regards this clone: The genes and germline here are from mouse. Read coverage stops 4 residues before the CDR3 terminus; the germline J gene supplies the remainder. V is TRBV13-1 and J is TRBJ2-5, with TRBD1 matching over 8 bases. Trimming took 3 bases from V and 0 from J; bases not matched to a gene: 6. Germline V CDR1 and CDR2: NSHNY, SYGAGN. This CDR3 has 16 amino acids. Incomplete CDR3 DNA: TGTGCCAGCAGTGGCCCGGGACAGGATAACCAAGAC. Its protein product is CASSGPGQDNQD. The entire CDR3 is CASSGPGQDNQDTQYF.

A note on this clone: Mouse gene names and germline throughout. Sequencing ends 4 residues short of the CDR3 end; the germline J gene provides the rest. The V call is TRBV5, the J call TRBJ2-7; 9 bases match TRBD2. The CDR3 contains 14 residues. Germline values: CDR1 LGHNA, CDR2 YNLKQL (reference sequence). V lost 4 bases to trimming and J lost 2 bases; unmatched junction nucleotides: 3. CDR3: CASSPNWGAYEQYF. Partial CDR3 DNA: TGTGCCAGCAGCCCAAACTGGGGGGCCTAT.

This clone has just a few counts. Gene and germline names: mouse. Read data end 4 residues before the CDR3 end; the end is taken from the germline J gene. The chain employs TRBV1 and TRBJ2-4; D may be TRBD1 (5 bases). Germline V gives CDR1 NSQYPW, CDR2 LRSPGD (reference sequence). CDR3 size: 15 residues. With 3 bases removed from V and 0 bases from J, the gap between germline ends came to 10 bases. CDR3 in amino acids: CTCSAAGNSQNTLYF. The sequenced CDR3 bases are TGCACCTGCAGTGCGGCAGGGAATAGTCAAAAC.

This clone was recorded a few times. The listed genes are named as in mouse. CDR3 region: CASSQDWENTGQLYF. The DNA read from the CDR3 is TGTGCCAGCAGCCAAGACTGGGAAAACACCGGG. V usage is TRBV5 and J usage is TRBJ2-2, with D possibly matching TRBD2 (5 bases). The read stops 4 residues short of the end of the CDR3; the missing end is completed from the germline J gene. This CDR3 has 15 residues. V was trimmed by 0 bases and J by 1 base, leaving 6 bases between them. Per germline, CDR1 LGHNA and CDR2 YNLKQL (reference sequence).

Comment on this clone: Mouse gene names and germline throughout. The read finishes 4 residues shy of the CDR3 end, and the germline J gene is used to complete it. This chain connects TRBV19 to TRBJ2-7; 9 bases align to TRBD1. Germline V gene lookup returns CDR1 FNHDT and CDR2 SITEND (reference sequence). CDR3 length: 15 amino acids. CDR3 DNA (partial): TGTGCCAGCAGTATAGACCGGACAGGGGTATAT. Its translation: CASSIDRTGVY. The complete CDR3 sequence is CASSIDRTGVYEQYF.

This clone has a count of ten or more. The genes and germline here are from mouse. The sequence runs out 4 residues before the end of the CDR3; the remainder is reconstructed from the germline J gene. J is TRBJ2-2 and V is TRBV13-1, with D unclear. CDR1 is NSHNY and CDR2 is SYGAGN in the germline V gene. This CDR3 comprises 13 residues. V shed 2 bases and J shed 0 bases, with 2 bases lying between them. CDR3 loop: CASSEANTGQLYF. CDR3 bases read: TGTGCCAGCAGTGAAGCAAACACCGGG.

This clone has more than one count but fewer than ten. All gene names here are mouse names. The read ends 4 residues early relative to the CDR3; the germline J gene fills the gap. This chain connects TRBV5 to TRBJ2-4; TRBD1 might be the D (7 bases). CDR3 length equals 17 residues. Per the germline V gene, CDR1 is LGHNA and CDR2 is YNLKQL (reference sequence). The covered CDR3 bases are TGTGCCAGCAGCCGAGGGGGCGCCGGGGGGTTGGGGAAC. It is translated as CASSRGGAGGLGN. The entire CDR3 protein is CASSRGGAGGLGNTLYF.

On this clone itself: Gene labels here are mouse ones. The DNA ends 4 residues before the CDR3 does, and the rest of the CDR3 is filled in from the germline J gene. The V gene is TRBV13-2, the J gene TRBJ2-7, with TRBD2 matching over 9 bases. This CDR3 is 13 amino acids long. J was trimmed by 3 bases and V by 5 bases; bases with no gene match: 3. Germline CDR1 reads NNHNN; CDR2 reads SYGAGS (reference sequence). The part of the CDR3 DNA that was read is TGTGCCAGCGGACTGGGGGGCAACTAT. It is translated as CASGLGGNY. The whole CDR3 protein is CASGLGGNYEQYF.

Of note for this clone: Mouse names are used for the genes. The sequenced fragment ends 4 residues before the CDR3 boundary, so the rest is inferred from the germline J gene. The same CDR3 can be traced to other DNA sequences in this sample. This chain links TRBV19 with TRBJ1-2; 8 bases map to TRBD1. V lost 6 bases and J lost 3; bases outside the gene matches: 4. CDR1 and CDR2 (germline): FNHDT, SITEND (reference sequence). The CDR3 has 13 residues. The CDR3 bases that were read are TGTGCCAGCACGCCGACAGGGGACTCC. It translates to CASTPTGDS. The complete CDR3 protein is CASTPTGDSDYTF.

This clone was found a few times. Gene names denote mouse genes. The missing CDR3 end, 4 residues past where the read stops, is filled in from the germline J gene. The chain links TRBV19 to TRBJ2-1, with 9 bases that match TRBD1. The CDR3 is 15 residues long. Germline loops: CDR1 FNHDT, CDR2 SITEND (reference sequence). The junction had 1 base not matched to a gene; V was cut back by 1 base and J by 2 bases. CDR3 in amino acids: CASSIWTGDYAEQFF. The part of the CDR3 DNA that was read is TGTGCCAGCAGTATATGGACAGGGGACTATGCT.

As for this clone: Here the gene names and germline are mouse. The CDR3 extends 4 residues past the end of the read, so its final part is completed from the germline J gene. This sequence joins TRBV31 and TRBJ2-7; maybe TRBD2 (5 bases). Germline CDR1 and CDR2: GKSSPN and SITVG. This CDR3 region has 12 residues. Partial CDR3 DNA: TGTGCCTGGAGTGGTGGGGTTTAT. Amino acids: CAWSGGVY. The whole CDR3 region reads CAWSGGVYEQYF. Together with reference TRBV31 and TRBJ2-7, the CDR3 gives the full variable domain: AQTIHQWPVAEIKAVGSPLSLGCTIKGKSSPNLYWYWQATGGTLQQLFYSITVGQVESVVQLNLSASRPKDDQFILSTEKLLLSHSGFYLCAWSGGVYEQYFGPGTRLTVL.

This clone appeared a few times. Gene names and germline refer to mouse. The CDR3 bases that were read are TGTGCCAGCAACCCCTGGGGGGGCTCCTACTATGCT. Translation gives CASNPWGGSYYA. The whole CDR3 protein is CASNPWGGSYYAEQFF. This chain uses TRBV13-3 with TRBJ2-1, with 10 positions matching TRBD2. The read comes to an end 4 residues before the CDR3 does, leaving the germline J gene to fill in the end. Trimming removed 6 bases from V and 2 bases from J; junction bases left unmatched: 8. This CDR3 region has 16 residues. The germline gives CDR1 NNHDY, CDR2 SYVADS.

A few counts support this clone. The gene names given are mouse names. Read data end 4 residues before the CDR3 end; the end is taken from the germline J gene. Other DNA sequences within the sample encode an identical CDR3. The chain couples TRBV13-1 to TRBJ2-1; possibly TRBD2 for D (6 bases). V gave up 3 bases and J gave up 3 bases, with 10 bases separating them. This CDR3 is built from 14 residues. CDR1 NSHNY and CDR2 SYGAGN come from the germline V gene. This chain's CDR3 is CASSALGVYAEQFF. The covered CDR3 bases are TGTGCCAGCAGTGCCTTGGGGGTCTATGCT.

Notes on this clone: Mouse gene names apply. The missing CDR3 end, 4 residues past where the read stops, is filled in from the germline J gene. V and J are TRBV5 and TRBJ2-5, with D tentatively TRBD1 (6 bases). Germline-derived CDR1 and CDR2 are LGHNA and YNLKQL (reference sequence). The CDR3 covers 12 residues. Trimming removed 8 bases at V and 3 bases at J, with 9 bases between. CDR3 residues: CASSGQQDTQYF. Partial CDR3 DNA: TGTGCCAGCTCGGGACAACAAGAC.

About this clone itself: Gene and germline names: mouse. Read sequence stops 4 residues before the CDR3 end, and the germline J gene provides the missing end. Other DNA sequences within the sample encode an identical CDR3. The J gene is TRBJ2-7, the V gene TRBV31; 7 bases match TRBD2. The CDR3 is 13 amino acids. Looked up from germline, CDR1 is GKSSPN and CDR2 is SITVG. CDR3 sequence: CAWSLDGGYEQYF. The CDR3 DNA, read in part, is TGTGCCTGGAGTCTAGATGGGGGGTAT.

This clone occurred a few times. Germline and genes: mouse. The read comes to an end 4 residues before the CDR3 does, leaving the germline J gene to fill in the end. The rearrangement joins TRBV13-2 to TRBJ1-2; 8 positions match TRBD1. The germline CDR1 and CDR2 sequences are NNHNN and SYGAGS (reference sequence). After removal of 0 bases from V and 3 bases from J, the junction contained 7 bases not matched to a gene. The CDR3 has 16 residues. The CDR3 spells CASGDARTGRDSDYTF. The sequenced CDR3 bases are TGTGCCAGCGGTGATGCCCGGACAGGGAGGGACTCC.

This clone showed up just a few times. Genes and germline are mouse. The missing CDR3 end, 4 residues past where the read stops, is filled in from the germline J gene. The rearrangement links TRBV31 to TRBJ1-1, with 7 bases matching TRBD1. Germline lookup yields CDR1 GKSSPN and CDR2 SITVG. This CDR3 has 12 residues. The CDR3 bases that were read are TGTGCCTGGAGTCCCAGGGGGAGA. Its translation: CAWSPRGR. The complete CDR3 protein is CAWSPRGREVFF.

This clone occurred a few times. Mouse names are used for the genes. Read data end 4 residues before the CDR3 end; the end is taken from the germline J gene. The V and J genes are TRBV13-1 and TRBJ2-7, with TRBD1 matching 7 bases. The CDR3 totals 14 residues. Germline V CDR1 and CDR2: NSHNY, SYGAGN. V gave up 2 bases and J gave up 3 bases; unmatched junction bases: 5. This CDR3 is CASSDPRGFYEQYF. The part of the CDR3 DNA that was read is TGTGCCAGCAGTGACCCCAGGGGGTTCTAT.

This clone was seen a few times. Gene names and germline refer to mouse. The read ends 4 residues before the CDR3 terminus; that terminus is restored from the germline J gene. The chain joins TRBV5 to TRBJ2-7; D is unclear. The germline V and J ends were trimmed by 2 bases and 2 bases, with 7 bases remaining between them. The CDR3 consists of 13 residues. Germline assignment: CDR1 LGHNA and CDR2 YNLKQL (reference sequence). The covered CDR3 bases are TGTGCCAGCAGCCAATCCTGGACCTAT. Amino acids: CASSQSWTY. The CDR3 in full is CASSQSWTYEQYF.

This clone came up a few times. All gene names here are mouse names. The missing CDR3 end, 4 residues past where the read stops, is filled in from the germline J gene. The rearrangement joins TRBV13-3 to TRBJ1-1, with a weak D call TRBD1 (5 bases). CDR3 length: 12 residues. Germline V gene lookup returns CDR1 NNHDY and CDR2 SYVADS. This chain's CDR3 is CASSDWGEEVFF. The sequenced CDR3 bases are TGTGCCAGCAGTGATTGGGGGGAA.

On this clone itself: Gene names and germline match the mouse. The observed sequence ends 4 residues before the CDR3 terminus, with the missing tail filled in from the germline J gene. This chain joins TRBV15 and TRBJ2-2; tentative D call: TRBD1 (5 bases). The CDR3 loop spans 12 amino acids. CDR1 and CDR2 from the germline V gene are SGHND and FRSKSL. Trimming pared 11 bases from V and 0 bases from J, leaving 7 bases between. CDR3 sequence reads: CALGANTGQLYF. The DNA read from the CDR3 is TGTGCCCTAGGGGCAAACACCGGG.

This clone was observed a few times. These gene names are mouse names. Read data end 4 residues before the CDR3 end; the end is taken from the germline J gene. This sequence joins TRBV19 and TRBJ2-7; 11 bases fit TRBD2. This CDR3 has 17 amino acids. The V segment lost 4 bases and the J segment 0 bases; nucleotides outside the gene matches: 9. Germline V gives CDR1 FNHDT, CDR2 SITEND (reference sequence). Incomplete CDR3 DNA: TGTGCCAGCAGTGACCCCCGGGACTGGGGGCACTCCTAT. Amino acids: CASSDPRDWGHSY. In full, the CDR3 reads CASSDPRDWGHSYEQYF. Filled out from reference TRBV19 and TRBJ2-7, the complete variable domain reads GGIITQTPKFLIGQEGQKLTLKCQQNFNHDTMYWYRQDSGKGLRLIYYSITENDLQKGDLSEGYDASREKKSSFSLTVTSAQKNEMAVFLCASSDPRDWGHSYEQYFGPGTRLTVL.

This clone was counted only a few times. Any gene name here is a mouse gene name. The CDR3 end falls 4 residues outside the read, so it is completed with the germline J gene. The sample contains more than one DNA sequence encoding this CDR3. V and J are TRBV13-1 and TRBJ2-3; D gene uncertain. The CDR3 extends over 12 amino acids. Germline-derived CDR1 and CDR2 are NSHNY and SYGAGN. V shed 5 bases and J shed 0 bases, with 4 bases lying between them. The CDR3 here is CASSSSAETLYF. The sequenced CDR3 bases are TGTGCCAGCAGCAGTAGTGCAGAA.

This clone was observed a few times. Gene labels here are mouse ones. CDR3 protein: CASSGSNSPLYF. Partial CDR3 DNA: TGTGCCAGCAGTGGTAGTAATTCGCCC. The rearrangement links TRBV13-1 to TRBJ1-6; D remains unclear. The read terminates 3 residues before the CDR3 end, so the remaining end is supplied by the germline J gene. TRBJ1-6 counts as an open reading frame of uncertain function. The germline gives CDR1 NSHNY, CDR2 SYGAGN. This CDR3 is 12 amino acids long. Trimming cost V 3 bases and J 6 bases, with 4 bases left between them.